This T cell receptor (beta chain) was sequenced during a study of T cells in Graves' hyperthyroidism and ophthalmopathy. Each diagnosis drew on symptoms, thyroxine, TRAb, thyroid ultrasound and orbital computed tomography findings. J lost 3 bases, V lost 6 bases, and 10 bases had no gene match. The CDR3 is 15 amino acids. Germline-derived CDR1 and CDR2 are MNHEY and SMNVEV (reference sequence). RNA transcripts yielded amplified TCR beta CDR3 regions. The TCR CDR3 first-round RT-PCR relied on the HTBI primer set. TCRdb recomputed calls from the multiplex PCR reads with MiXCR, one row per CDR3 protein. The top ten hold approximately 18% of the sample, which has hundreds of thousands of distinct CDR3 sequences, approximately 17% seen once.

This TCR was recovered from a woman under 30 with Graves' ophthalmopathy. Sequenced sample: blood. The rearrangement uses TRBV27 and TRBJ1-2; 7 bases fit TRBD1. The CDR3 is CASSATGYSDYGYTF. The CDR3 DNA reads as TGTGCCAGCAGCGCGACAGGGTATTCGGACTATGGCTACACCTTC.